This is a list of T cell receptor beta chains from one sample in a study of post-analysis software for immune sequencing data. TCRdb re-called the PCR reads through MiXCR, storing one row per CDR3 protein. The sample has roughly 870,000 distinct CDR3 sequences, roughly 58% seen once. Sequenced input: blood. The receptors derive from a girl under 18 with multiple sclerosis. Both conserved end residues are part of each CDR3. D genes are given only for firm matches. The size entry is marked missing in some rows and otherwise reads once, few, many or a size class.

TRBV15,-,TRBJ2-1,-,CATSVGLDTGIEQFF,TGTGCCACCAGCGTGGGCCTCGATACAGGGATTGAGCAGTTCTTC
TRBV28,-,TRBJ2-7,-,CASSPSPSYEQYF,TGTGCCAGCAGCCCTTCCCCCTCCTACGAGCAGTACTTC
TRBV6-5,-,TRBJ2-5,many,CASSYWRGQETQYF,TGTGCCAGCAGTTACTGGCGGGGCCAAGAGACCCAGTACTTC
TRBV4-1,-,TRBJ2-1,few,CASSQDGPYNEQFF,TGCGCCAGCAGCCAAGATGGTCCGTACAATGAGCAGTTCTTC
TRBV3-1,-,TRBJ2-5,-,CASSQVLNKEQYF,TGTGCCAGCAGCCAAGTCCTAAACAAGGAGCAGTACTTC
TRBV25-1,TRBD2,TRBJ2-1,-,CASSESWLAGKLEQVF,TGTGCCAGCAGTGAATCGTGGCTAGCGGGTAAGCTCGAGCAGGTCTTC
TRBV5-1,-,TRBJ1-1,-,CASSSSGLNTEAFF,TGCGCCAGCAGCTCGTCAGGCCTGAACACTGAAGCTTTCTTT
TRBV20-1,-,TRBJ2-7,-,CSAREANGVLGYEQYF,TGCAGTGCTAGAGAGGCGAATGGGGTACTTGGCTACGAGCAGTACTTC
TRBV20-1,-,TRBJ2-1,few,CSAAPPGATEQFF,TGCAGTGCTGCGCCCCCGGGGGCGACCGAGCAGTTCTTC
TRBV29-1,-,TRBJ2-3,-,CSVRGGGEFTDTQYF,TGCAGCGTACGGGGAGGGGGAGAGTTCACAGATACGCAGTATTTT
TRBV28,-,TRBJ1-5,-,CASRGLGQPQHF,TGTGCCAGCAGGGGTTTGGGGCAGCCCCAGCATTTT
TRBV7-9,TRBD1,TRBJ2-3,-,CASSLGWTGDTDTQYF,TGTGCCAGCAGCCTCGGCTGGACAGGAGACACAGATACGCAGTATTTT
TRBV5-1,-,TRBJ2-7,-,CASSLGRDVGSYEQYF,TGCGCCAGCAGCTTGGGCCGGGACGTAGGCTCCTACGAGCAGTACTTC
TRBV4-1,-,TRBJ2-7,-,CASSPSEGRYEQYF,TGCGCCAGCAGCCCCTCGGAGGGCCGCTACGAGCAGTACTTC
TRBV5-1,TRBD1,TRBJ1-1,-,CASSFRDREDTEAFF,TGCGCCAGCAGCTTCCGGGACAGGGAGGACACTGAAGCTTTCTTT
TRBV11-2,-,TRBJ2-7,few,CTSSGRYEQYF,TGTACCAGCAGCGGCCGTTACGAGCAGTACTTC
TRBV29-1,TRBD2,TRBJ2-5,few,CSVAPRLAGGRETQYF,TGCAGCGTTGCCCCTCGGCTAGCGGGGGGGCGAGAGACCCAGTACTTC
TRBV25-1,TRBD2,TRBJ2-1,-,CASRPTYLLAGGLFSYNEQFF,TGTGCCAGCAGGCCTACATACTTGCTAGCGGGAGGTCTCTTCAGCTACAATGAGCAGTTCTTC
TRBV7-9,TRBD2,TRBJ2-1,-,CASSPKAGEGYNEQFF,TGTGCCAGCAGCCCCAAAGCGGGAGAGGGCTACAATGAGCAGTTCTTC
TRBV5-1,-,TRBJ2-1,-,CASSLSGTEQFF,TGCGCCAGCAGCTTAAGCGGAACGGAGCAGTTCTTC
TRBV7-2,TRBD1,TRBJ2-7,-,CASSLALDRGYEQYF,TGTGCCAGCAGCTTAGCCCTCGACAGGGGCTACGAGCAGTACTTC
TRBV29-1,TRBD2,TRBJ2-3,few,CSVGTSGGASDTQYF,TGCAGCGTTGGGACTAGCGGGGGGGCCTCAGATACGCAGTATTTT
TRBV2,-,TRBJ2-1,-,CASSPRASREQFF,TGTGCCAGCAGCCCCCGGGCTTCGCGTGAGCAGTTCTTC
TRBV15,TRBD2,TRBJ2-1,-,CATSRPRGGGSSYNEQFF,TGTGCCACCAGCAGACCCCGGGGGGGCGGAAGCTCCTACAATGAGCAGTTCTTC
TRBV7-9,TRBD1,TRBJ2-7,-,CASSMGQLDEQYF,TGTGCCAGCAGCATGGGACAGCTGGACGAGCAGTACTTC
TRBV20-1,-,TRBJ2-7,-,CSASERRGPLREQYF,TGCAGTGCTAGTGAACGTAGGGGCCCCCTACGGGAGCAGTACTTC
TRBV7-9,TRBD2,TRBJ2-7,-,CASRKVAGAPYEQYF,TGTGCCAGCAGAAAGGTGGCGGGAGCCCCCTACGAGCAGTACTTC
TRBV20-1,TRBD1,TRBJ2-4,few,CSAGTGQHNKNIQYF,TGCAGTGCTGGAACGGGACAGCATAACAAAAACATTCAGTACTTC
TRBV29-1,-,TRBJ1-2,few,CSASQTVRGDGYTF,TGCAGTGCATCTCAGACAGTCAGGGGCGATGGCTACACCTTC
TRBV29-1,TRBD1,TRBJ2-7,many,CSVGDRGRYEQYF,TGCAGCGTGGGGGACAGGGGACGTTACGAGCAGTACTTC
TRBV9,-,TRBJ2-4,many,CASSPVLGGRNIQYF,TGTGCCAGCAGCCCAGTACTGGGGGGGCGAAACATTCAGTACTTC
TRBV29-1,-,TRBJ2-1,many,CSADPQANEQFF,TGCAGCGCCGACCCCCAAGCCAATGAGCAGTTCTTC
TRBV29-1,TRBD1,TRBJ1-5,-,CSATDRVDSNQPQHF,TGCAGCGCCACGGACAGGGTCGATAGCAATCAGCCCCAGCATTTT
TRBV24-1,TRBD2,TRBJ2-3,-,CATSEGSGSTDTQYF,TGTGCCACCAGTGAGGGTAGCGGGAGCACAGATACGCAGTATTTT
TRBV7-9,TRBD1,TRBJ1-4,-,CASSLPGQGGEKLFF,TGTGCCAGCAGCTTACCGGGACAGGGGGGAGAAAAACTGTTTTTT
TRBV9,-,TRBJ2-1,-,CASSVVRSGEQFF,TGTGCCAGCAGCGTAGTTAGATCCGGTGAGCAGTTCTTC
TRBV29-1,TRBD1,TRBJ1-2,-,CSAGQGHGYTF,TGCAGCGCCGGACAGGGCCATGGCTACACCTTC
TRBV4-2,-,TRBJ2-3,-,CASSQVGALDTDTQYF,TGTGCCAGCAGCCAAGTCGGGGCCTTGGATACAGATACGCAGTATTTT
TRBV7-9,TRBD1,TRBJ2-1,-,CASRGPGTANSNNEQFF,TGTGCCAGCAGGGGGCCTGGGACAGCTAATTCGAACAATGAGCAGTTCTTC
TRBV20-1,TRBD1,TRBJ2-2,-,CSATGTANTGELFF,TGCAGTGCTACCGGGACAGCGAACACCGGGGAGCTGTTTTTT
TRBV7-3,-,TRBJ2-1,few,CASSSGDEQFF,TGTGCCAGCAGCTCCGGAGACGAGCAGTTCTTC
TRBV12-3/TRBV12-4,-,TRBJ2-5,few,CASSLTQKETQYF,TGTGCCAGCAGTTTAACGCAGAAAGAGACCCAGTACTTC
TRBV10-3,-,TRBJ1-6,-,CAISRPDRKNSPLHF,TGTGCCATCAGTCGACCAGACAGAAAAAATTCACCCCTCCACTTT
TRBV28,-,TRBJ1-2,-,CASSPVAAYGYTF,TGTGCCAGCAGTCCCGTTGCAGCTTATGGCTACACCTTC
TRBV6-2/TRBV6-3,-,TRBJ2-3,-,CASNWYTNTDTQYF,TGTGCCAGCAACTGGTACACCAACACAGATACGCAGTATTTT
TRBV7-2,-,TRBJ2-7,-,CASSLAMPGSEQYF,TGTGCCAGCAGCTTAGCCATGCCGGGAAGCGAGCAGTACTTC
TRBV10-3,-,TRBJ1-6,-,CAISEPGFSPLHF,TGTGCCATCAGTGAGCCCGGGTTCTCACCCCTCCACTTT
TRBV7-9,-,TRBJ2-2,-,CASSPPTGNTGELFF,TGTGCCAGCAGCCCCCCGACAGGGAACACCGGGGAGCTGTTTTTT
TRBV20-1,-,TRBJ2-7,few,CSARGGPSEQYF,TGCAGTGCTAGAGGCGGCCCAAGCGAGCAGTACTTC
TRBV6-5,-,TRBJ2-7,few,CASRPTRAYEQYF,TGTGCCAGCAGACCTACTAGGGCCTACGAGCAGTACTTC
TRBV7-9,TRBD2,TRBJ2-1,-,CASSLETSGRWSYNEQFF,TGTGCCAGCAGCTTAGAGACTAGCGGGAGATGGTCCTACAATGAGCAGTTCTTC
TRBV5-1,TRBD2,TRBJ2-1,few,CASTTLAGGYNEQFF,TGCGCCAGCACGACCTTAGCGGGGGGGTACAATGAGCAGTTCTTC
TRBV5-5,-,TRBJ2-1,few,CASSLAQYNEQFF,TGTGCCAGCAGCTTGGCCCAGTACAATGAGCAGTTCTTC